This T cell receptor beta chain emerged from a study of T cells in tuberculosis. Clones were sequenced by immunoSEQ multiplex PCR, and TCRdb holds only the in-frame ones, with some missing. The profile shows around 30,000 clones, approximately 94% of them singletons. Sample time point: new active TB diagnosis, blood taken before or within 7 days of starting treatment. The CDR3 contains 13 residues. The germline V gene encodes CDR1 KGHSH and CDR2 LQKENI. V lost 0 bases to trimming and J lost 6 bases, with 9 bases between them. The sequenced sample was PBMCs, obtained at tuberculosis diagnosis. V usage is TRBV18 and J usage is TRBJ2-7, with a possible D match to TRBD2 (5 bases). This TCR derives from an adult with tuberculosis. CDR3 nucleotides: TGTGCCAGCTCACCACCTGCGGGCTCCGAGCAGTACTTC. Translation gives CASSPPAGSEQYF. Complete variable domain (other parts from reference TRBV18 and TRBJ2-7): NAGVMQNPRHLVRRRGQEARLRCSPMKGHSHVYWYRQLPEEGLKFMVYLQKENIIDESGMPKERFSAEFPKEGPSILRIQQVVRGDSAAYFCASSPPAGSEQYFGPGTRLTVT.